These 5 T cell receptor beta chains originate from one sample sequenced in a study of OX40 agonist ivuxolimab in advanced cancers. The method was immunoSEQ multiplex PCR; TCRdb's version includes in-frame clones alone and lacks a portion of them. This sample has roughly 14,000 clones, with about 75% found just once. Here the sequenced sample was CD4+ or CD8+ T cells sorted from blood, taken in a trial of the OX40 agonist ivuxolimab. The receptors originated from an adult with an advanced solid tumor such as melanoma, head and neck, liver or kidney cancer.

This sequence joins TRBV19 and TRBJ2-1; TRBD2 agrees at 14 bases. CDR1 and CDR2 (germline): LNHDA, SQIVND (reference sequence). This CDR3 spans 20 amino acids. With V trimmed by 6 bases and J by 1 base, 14 bases remained unmatched. The CDR3 region is CASSTERGTSGSGSYNEQFF. In DNA, the CDR3 is TGTGCCAGTAGCACCGAACGAGGGACTAGCGGGAGCGGGTCCTACAATGAGCAGTTCTTC.

The chain recombines TRBV7-6 with TRBJ2-7; D gene ambiguous. Looked up from germline, CDR1 is SGHVS and CDR2 is FNYEAQ. The CDR3 is made up of 13 amino acids. V gave up 4 bases and J gave up 3 bases, with 10 bases separating them. CDR3 sequence reads: CASSSSRSYEQYF. DNA of the CDR3: TGTGCCAGCAGCTCGAGCAGGAGCTACGAGCAGTACTTC.

The rearrangement uses TRBV27 and TRBJ1-2, with TRBD1 identical over 7 bases. Trimming cost V 3 bases and J 5 bases; bases outside gene matches: 3. Germline CDR1 and CDR2: MNHEY and SMNVEV (reference sequence). The CDR3 runs to 13 residues. The CDR3 DNA is TGTGCCAGCAGTTTGACAGGGCAGTATGGCTACACCTTC. The encoded protein is CASSLTGQYGYTF.

The rearrangement uses TRBV9 and TRBJ1-1; TRBD1 might be the D (6 bases). The CDR3 spans 15 residues. Germline V lookup: CDR1 SGDLS, CDR2 YYNGEE. The V end was cut by 0 bases, the J end by 1 base, with 10 bases between. CDR3 sequence reads: CASSVGTGPNTEAFF. The CDR3 nucleotides read TGTGCCAGCAGCGTAGGTACAGGGCCGAACACTGAAGCTTTCTTT.

V gene TRBV6-5 combines with J gene TRBJ1-4, with D perhaps TRBD1 (5 bases). The V and J ends lost 0 bases and 8 bases respectively, with 16 bases between them. This CDR3 has 16 amino acids. Per germline, CDR1 MNHEY and CDR2 SVGAGI. The CDR3 coding sequence is TGTGCCAGCAGTTACTCGGGGGGAACGGTTGGGGAAAAACTGTTTTTT. This sequence encodes CASSYSGGTVGEKLFF.